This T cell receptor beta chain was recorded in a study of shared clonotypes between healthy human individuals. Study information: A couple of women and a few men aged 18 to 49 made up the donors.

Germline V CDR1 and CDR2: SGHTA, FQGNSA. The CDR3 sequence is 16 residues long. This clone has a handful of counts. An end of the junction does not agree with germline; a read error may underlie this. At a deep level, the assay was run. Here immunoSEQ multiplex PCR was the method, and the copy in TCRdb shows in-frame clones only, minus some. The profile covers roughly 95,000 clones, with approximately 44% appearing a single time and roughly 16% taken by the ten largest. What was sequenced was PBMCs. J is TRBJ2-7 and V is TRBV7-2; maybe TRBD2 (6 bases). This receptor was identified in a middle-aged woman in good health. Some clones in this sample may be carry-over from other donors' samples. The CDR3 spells CASSQGLSGLRAEQYF. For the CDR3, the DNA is TGCGCCAGCAGCCAGGGATTATCGGGACTCCGGGCCGAGCAGTACTTC.